There are a few counts of the clone carrying this T cell receptor (beta chain). Antigen unknown. The sample is drawn from a study of CD8+CD57+ T cells in acquired aplastic anemia. For the study at large: Mean DNA quantity obtained from sorted CD4+ and CD8+ cells was about 3 ug. Study-wide results and limits: Patients versus controls showed no significant CD8+ Simpson's diversity difference. Overlap between patients and controls comprised just under 30 CD8+ CDR3 sequences.

Investigators profiled TCR beta VDJ and CDR3 from genomic DNA template. One entry per CDR3 protein, called by TCRdb with MiXCR from the reads. The sample yields about 200,000 distinct CDR3 sequences, approximately 60% seen once. Previously, flow cytometry had revealed CD8+CD57+ cell expansion in the patients chosen for sequencing. Every patient had severe acquired aplastic anemia. CDR1 DFQATT and CDR2 SNEGSKA come from the germline V gene (reference sequence). V lost 5 bases, J lost 6 bases, and 13 bases lay in between. This CDR3 is built from 12 residues. The rearrangement uses TRBV20-1 and TRBJ1-2; D ambiguous. Sequencing was carried out using sorted CD4+, CD8+, or CD8+CD57+ T cells (not recorded which) from PBMCs. This receptor was obtained from a human donor with aplastic anemia. The CDR3: CSAPVGMNGYTF. The CDR3 DNA follows: TGCAGTGCTCCCGTGGGGATGAATGGCTACACCTTC.